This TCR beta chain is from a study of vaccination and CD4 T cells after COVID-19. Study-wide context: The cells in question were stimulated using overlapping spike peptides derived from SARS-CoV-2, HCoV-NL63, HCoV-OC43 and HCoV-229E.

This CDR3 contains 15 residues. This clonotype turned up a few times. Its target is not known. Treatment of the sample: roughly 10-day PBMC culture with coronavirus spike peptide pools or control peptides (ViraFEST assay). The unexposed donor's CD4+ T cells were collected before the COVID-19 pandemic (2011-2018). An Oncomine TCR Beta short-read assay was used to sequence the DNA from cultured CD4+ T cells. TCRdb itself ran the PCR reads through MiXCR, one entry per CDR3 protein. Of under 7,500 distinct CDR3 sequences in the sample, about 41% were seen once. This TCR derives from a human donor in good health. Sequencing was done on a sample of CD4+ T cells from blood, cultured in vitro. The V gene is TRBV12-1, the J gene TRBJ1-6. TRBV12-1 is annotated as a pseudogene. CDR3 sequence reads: CASSRVERPNSPLHF. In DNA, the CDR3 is TGTGCCAGCAGCAGAGTGGAGAGACCCAATTCACCCCTCCACTTT.